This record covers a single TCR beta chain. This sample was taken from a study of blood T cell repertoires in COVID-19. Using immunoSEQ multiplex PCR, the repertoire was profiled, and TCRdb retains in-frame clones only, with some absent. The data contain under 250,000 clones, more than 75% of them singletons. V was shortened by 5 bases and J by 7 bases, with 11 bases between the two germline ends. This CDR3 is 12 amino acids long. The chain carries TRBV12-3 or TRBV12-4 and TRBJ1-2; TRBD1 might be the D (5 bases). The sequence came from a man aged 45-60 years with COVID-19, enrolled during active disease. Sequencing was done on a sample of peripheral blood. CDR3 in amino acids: CASSIGGGGYTF. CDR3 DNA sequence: TGTGCCAGCAGTATTGGGGGGGGTGGCTACACCTTC.